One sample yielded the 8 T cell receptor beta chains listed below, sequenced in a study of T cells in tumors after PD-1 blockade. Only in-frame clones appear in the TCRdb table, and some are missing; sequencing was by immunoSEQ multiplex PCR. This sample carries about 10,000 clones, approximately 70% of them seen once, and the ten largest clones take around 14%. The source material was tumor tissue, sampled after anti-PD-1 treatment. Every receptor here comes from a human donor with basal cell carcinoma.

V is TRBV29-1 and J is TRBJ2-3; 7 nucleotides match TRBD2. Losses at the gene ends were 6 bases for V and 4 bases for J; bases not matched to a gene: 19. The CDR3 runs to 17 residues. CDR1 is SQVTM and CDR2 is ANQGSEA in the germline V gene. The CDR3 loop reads CSVSGGFAGRSADTQYF. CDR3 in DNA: TGCAGCGTATCCGGGGGGTTCGCAGGGAGGTCTGCAGATACGCAGTATTTT.

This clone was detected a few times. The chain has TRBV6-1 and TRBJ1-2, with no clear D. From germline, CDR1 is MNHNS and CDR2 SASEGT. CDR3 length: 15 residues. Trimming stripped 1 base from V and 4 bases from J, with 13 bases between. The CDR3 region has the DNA TGTGCCAGCAGTGAAGTTTGGGCGGGCTTCTATGGCTACACCTTC. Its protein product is CASSEVWAGFYGYTF.

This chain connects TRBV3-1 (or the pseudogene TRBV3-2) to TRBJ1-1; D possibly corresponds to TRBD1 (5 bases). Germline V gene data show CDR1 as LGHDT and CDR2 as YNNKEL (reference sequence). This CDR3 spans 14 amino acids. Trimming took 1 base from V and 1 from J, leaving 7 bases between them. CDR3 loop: CASSQVGGNTEAFF. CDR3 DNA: TGTGCCAGCAGCCAAGTCGGGGGGAACACTGAAGCTTTCTTT.

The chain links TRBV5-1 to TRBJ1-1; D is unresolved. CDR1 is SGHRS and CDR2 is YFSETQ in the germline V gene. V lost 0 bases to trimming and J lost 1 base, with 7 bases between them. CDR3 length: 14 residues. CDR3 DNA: TGCGCCAGCAGCTTGGATCGCCCGAACACTGAAGCTTTCTTT. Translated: CASSLDRPNTEAFF.

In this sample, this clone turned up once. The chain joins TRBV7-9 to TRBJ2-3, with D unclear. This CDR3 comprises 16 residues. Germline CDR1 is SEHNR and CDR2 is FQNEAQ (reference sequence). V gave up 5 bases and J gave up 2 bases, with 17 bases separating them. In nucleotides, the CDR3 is TGTGCCAGCAGCCCTCGGACGAGTAAACTCACAGATACGCAGTATTTT. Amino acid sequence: CASSPRTSKLTDTQYF.

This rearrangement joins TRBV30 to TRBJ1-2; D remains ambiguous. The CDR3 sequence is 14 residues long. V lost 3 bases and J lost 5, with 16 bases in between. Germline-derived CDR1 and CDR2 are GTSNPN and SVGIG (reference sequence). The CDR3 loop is CAWSPRLGGYGYTF. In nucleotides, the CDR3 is TGTGCCTGGAGCCCCCGTCTAGGAGGATATGGCTACACCTTC. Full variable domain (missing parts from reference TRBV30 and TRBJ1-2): SQTIHQWPATLVQPVGSPLSLECTVEGTSNPNLYWYRQAAGRGLQLLFYSVGIGQISSEVPQNLSASRPQDRQFILSSKKLLLSDSGFYLCAWSPRLGGYGYTFGSGTRLTVV.

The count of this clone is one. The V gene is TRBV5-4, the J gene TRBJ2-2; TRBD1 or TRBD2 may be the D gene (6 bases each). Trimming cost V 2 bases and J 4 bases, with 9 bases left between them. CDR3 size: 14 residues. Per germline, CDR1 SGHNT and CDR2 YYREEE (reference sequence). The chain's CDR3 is CASSLTGATGELFF. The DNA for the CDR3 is TGTGCCAGCAGCTTAACGGGGGCCACCGGGGAGCTGTTTTTT.

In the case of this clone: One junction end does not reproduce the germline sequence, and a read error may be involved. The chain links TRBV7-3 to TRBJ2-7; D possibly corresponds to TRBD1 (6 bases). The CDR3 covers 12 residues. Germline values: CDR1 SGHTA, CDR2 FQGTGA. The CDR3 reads CASSQASGVKNF. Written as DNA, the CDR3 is TGTGCCAGCAGTCAGGCCTCAGGGGTTAAGAACTTC.